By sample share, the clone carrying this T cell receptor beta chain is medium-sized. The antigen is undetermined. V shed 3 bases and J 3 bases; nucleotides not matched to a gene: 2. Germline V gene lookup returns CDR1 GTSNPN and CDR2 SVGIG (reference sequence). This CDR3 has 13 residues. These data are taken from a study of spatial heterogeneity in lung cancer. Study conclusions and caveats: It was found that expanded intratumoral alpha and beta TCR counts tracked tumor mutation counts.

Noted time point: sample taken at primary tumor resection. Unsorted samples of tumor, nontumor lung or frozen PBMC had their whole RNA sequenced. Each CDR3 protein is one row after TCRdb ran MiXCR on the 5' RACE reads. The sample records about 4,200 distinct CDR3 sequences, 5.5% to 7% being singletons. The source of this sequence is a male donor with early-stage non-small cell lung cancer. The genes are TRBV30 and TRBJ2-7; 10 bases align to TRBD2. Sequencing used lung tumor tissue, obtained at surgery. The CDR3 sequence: CAWSIAGGYEQYF. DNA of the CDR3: TGTGCCTGGAGCATAGCGGGAGGCTACGAGCAGTACTTC.